These T cell receptor beta chains were read from a single sample in a study of T cells in Graves' hyperthyroidism and ophthalmopathy. TCRdb re-derived calls from the multiplex PCR reads in MiXCR, one entry per CDR3 protein. The data contain 610,000 or so distinct CDR3 sequences, 46% of them singletons. The source material was peripheral blood or thyroid tissue (not recorded which). These receptors were obtained from a woman between 18 and 29 years old with Graves' hyperthyroidism. Both conserved end residues are part of each CDR3. The D gene is left open where the match is weak. The size field is filled for only some rows; it gives once, few, many or a size class.

clone_size: -; j_call: TRBJ1-2; v_call: TRBV20-1; d_call: -; cdr3_aa: CSGDQGGPYGYTF; cdr3_nt: TGCAGTGGGGACCAGGGAGGGCCCTATGGCTACACCTTC
clone_size: -; j_call: TRBJ2-7; v_call: TRBV3-1; d_call: -; cdr3_aa: CASSRQDMYYEQYF; cdr3_nt: TGTGCCAGCAGCCGTCAGGATATGTACTACGAGCAGTACTTC
clone_size: -; j_call: TRBJ2-7; v_call: TRBV7-2; d_call: -; cdr3_aa: CASSASSSVSYEQYF; cdr3_nt: TGTGCCAGCAGCGCTTCATCCAGTGTTTCCTACGAGCAGTACTTC
clone_size: -; j_call: TRBJ2-5; v_call: TRBV7-9; d_call: -; cdr3_aa: CASSLTGRGETQYF; cdr3_nt: TGTGCCAGCAGCTTGACCGGGAGAGGAGAGACCCAGTACTTC
clone_size: many; j_call: TRBJ2-7; v_call: TRBV5-4; d_call: -; cdr3_aa: CASSLEVSGTGEQYF; cdr3_nt: TGTGCCAGCAGCTTGGAGGTTAGCGGAACGGGGGAGCAGTACTTC
clone_size: many; j_call: TRBJ1-3; v_call: TRBV5-1; d_call: -; cdr3_aa: CASSSAGSSFSGNTIYF; cdr3_nt: TGCGCCAGCAGCTCGGCGGGTAGCTCGTTCTCTGGAAACACCATATATTTT
clone_size: -; j_call: TRBJ1-1; v_call: TRBV4-1; d_call: TRBD1; cdr3_aa: CASSQDGQGTEAFF; cdr3_nt: TGCGCCAGCAGCCAAGATGGACAGGGGACTGAAGCTTTCTTC
clone_size: -; j_call: TRBJ2-7; v_call: TRBV12-3/TRBV12-4; d_call: -; cdr3_aa: CASSSWDGSEWVQYF; cdr3_nt: TGTGCCAGCAGTAGTTGGGACGGGAGTGAATGGGTGCAGTACTTC
clone_size: -; j_call: TRBJ1-1; v_call: TRBV7-9; d_call: -; cdr3_aa: CASSAQGRENTEAFF; cdr3_nt: TGTGCCAGCAGCGCACAGGGCCGGGAGAACACTGAAGCTTTCTTT
clone_size: many; j_call: TRBJ1-5; v_call: TRBV7-3; d_call: -; cdr3_aa: CASSLRRYSNQPQHF; cdr3_nt: TGTGCCAGCAGCTTGAGACGGTATAGCAATCAGCCCCAGCATTTT
clone_size: many; j_call: TRBJ2-7; v_call: TRBV15; d_call: -; cdr3_aa: CATSRDLANLNTYEQYF; cdr3_nt: TGTGCCACCAGCAGAGATCTAGCGAACCTCAACACCTACGAGCAGTACTTC
clone_size: few; j_call: TRBJ1-3; v_call: TRBV7-2; d_call: -; cdr3_aa: CASSWSLLNSGNTIYF; cdr3_nt: TGTGCCAGCAGCTGGAGCCTTCTTAACTCTGGAAACACCATATATTTT
clone_size: -; j_call: TRBJ1-4; v_call: TRBV2; d_call: -; cdr3_aa: CTSSKSEEKLLF; cdr3_nt: TGTACCAGCAGTAAGAGTGAGGAGAAACTGCTTTTT
clone_size: -; j_call: TRBJ1-5; v_call: TRBV12-3/TRBV12-4; d_call: -; cdr3_aa: CATSEALQETQHF; cdr3_nt: TGTGCCACCAGTGAGGCCTTACAAGAGACCCAGCATTTT
clone_size: many; j_call: TRBJ2-7; v_call: TRBV2; d_call: TRBD1; cdr3_aa: CASTRDRSSYEQYF; cdr3_nt: TGTGCCAGTACCCGGGACAGGAGCTCCTACGAGCAGTACTTC
clone_size: few; j_call: TRBJ2-2; v_call: TRBV7-2; d_call: TRBD2; cdr3_aa: CASSLVLRGVGELFF; cdr3_nt: TGTGCCAGCAGCTTAGTGTTGCGGGGGGTCGGGGAGCTGTTTTTT
clone_size: -; j_call: TRBJ2-6; v_call: TRBV15; d_call: -; cdr3_aa: CATSRDTGSGANVLTF; cdr3_nt: TGTGCCACCAGCAGAGATACGGGTTCTGGGGCCAACGTCCTGACTTTC